Presented here are 18 T cell receptor beta chains from one specimen sequenced in a study of CD8+ T cells in alopecia areata. RNA extraction was followed by reverse transcription into cDNA, which acted as the sequencing template. Assay used: immunoSEQ multiplex PCR; TCRdb lists only in-frame clones, some missing. The sample includes more than 150,000 clones, 59% of them seen just once. Sequenced material: CD4+ T cells sorted from blood, taken at week 0. The receptors were sampled from a human donor with alopecia areata.

V is TRBV5-1 and J is TRBJ1-1; 7 nucleotides agree with TRBD1. The CDR3 is 14 residues long. CDR1 SGHRS and CDR2 YFSETQ come from the germline V gene. J lost 4 bases, V lost 7 bases, and 10 bases had no gene match. The CDR3 DNA is TGCGCCAGCGGCGACACAGGGGCGACCACTGAAGCTTTCTTT. It codes for CASGDTGATTEAFF.

The CDR3 DNA reads TGTGCCAGCAGTGAGCTGGGAAGGGCCAACGTCCTGACTTTC. As protein: CASSELGRANVLTF. The rearrangement uses TRBV25-1 and TRBJ2-6; the D is unclear. The V end lost 3 bases, the J end lost 5 bases, and 8 bases lay between the germline ends. The CDR3 totals 14 residues. Germline V gene data show CDR1 as MGHDK and CDR2 as SYGVNS.

The chain employs TRBV11-1 and TRBJ2-5; D is unclear. Trimming removed 0 bases at V and 5 bases at J, with 7 bases between. This CDR3 spans 13 amino acids. Germline V gives CDR1 SGHAT, CDR2 FQDESV (reference sequence). This chain's CDR3 is CASSLAGLETQYF. Here the CDR3 DNA reads TGTGCCAGCAGCTTAGCTGGTTTGGAGACCCAGTACTTC.

This chain uses TRBV27 with TRBJ1-1, with TRBD1 identical over 7 bases. The CDR3 runs to 12 residues. V dropped 9 bases and J dropped 7; count of bases not matched to a gene: 8. CDR1 and CDR2 from the germline V gene are MNHEY and SMNVEV (reference sequence). The CDR3 here is CARRGAGGEAFF. CDR3 in DNA: TGTGCCAGGAGGGGGGCAGGGGGTGAAGCTTTCTTT.

The chain has TRBV30 and TRBJ1-4; weak D call: TRBD1 (5 bases). The V gene's germline CDR1 is GTSNPN and CDR2 SVGIG (reference sequence). The CDR3 runs to 12 residues. V shed 0 bases and J shed 10 bases, with 9 bases lying between them. As DNA, the CDR3 is TGTGCCTGGAGTGTACCTAGGGGAAAACTGTTTTTT. Translation gives CAWSVPRGKLFF. The full variable domain, rest sourced from reference TRBV30 and TRBJ1-4, is SQTIHQWPATLVQPVGSPLSLECTVEGTSNPNLYWYRQAAGRGLQLLFYSVGIGQISSEVPQNLSASRPQDRQFILSSKKLLLSDSGFYLCAWSVPRGKLFFGSGTQLSVL.

This clone was observed a few times. This chain links TRBV14 with TRBJ2-7; D unclear. CDR1 and CDR2 from the germline V gene are SGHDN and FVKESK. The CDR3 runs 11 residues. Trimming cost V 4 bases and J 5 bases, with 6 bases left between them. The CDR3, as DNA: TGTGCCAGCAGCCTCGCCGACGAGCAGTACTTC. Protein: CASSLADEQYF.

The chain employs TRBV27 and TRBJ1-2; D is unclear. V was shortened by 6 bases and J by 6 bases, with 14 bases between the two germline ends. The CDR3 contains 13 residues. Germline assignment: CDR1 MNHEY and CDR2 SMNVEV (reference sequence). The DNA for the CDR3 is TGTGCCAGCAGCCCACTACTCGAGAATGGCTACACCTTC. This translates into CASSPLLENGYTF.

The genes are TRBV7-9 and TRBJ1-5, with D maybe TRBD1 (5 bases). This CDR3 has 17 amino acids. Per the germline V gene, CDR1 is SEHNR and CDR2 is FQNEAQ (reference sequence). V was cut by 1 base and J by 8 bases, with 21 bases left in between. CDR3 amino acids: CASSLGRGGDPSKPQHF. The CDR3 nucleotides read TGTGCCAGCAGCTTAGGGAGGGGAGGGGACCCCAGTAAGCCCCAGCATTTT.

V usage is TRBV11-3 and J usage is TRBJ2-7; 8 bases agree with TRBD2. The germline CDR1 and CDR2 sequences are SGHNT and YENEEA. Trimming removed 6 bases from V and 7 bases from J; junction bases left unmatched: 17. The CDR3 consists of 16 residues. The CDR3 here is CASSPSRAGESGEQYF. CDR3 bases: TGTGCCAGCAGTCCTTCCCGAGCGGGGGAATCGGGAGAGCAGTACTTC.

The J gene is TRBJ2-2, the V gene TRBV5-1, with 10 bases aligning to TRBD1. The germline V gene encodes CDR1 SGHRS and CDR2 YFSETQ. After removal of 4 bases from V and 0 bases from J, the junction contained 9 bases not matched to a gene. This CDR3 is 18 amino acids long. The CDR3, as DNA: TGCGCCAGCAGCAGACGACAGGGGGCTAACGCGAACACCGGGGAGCTGTTTTTT. Translating gives CASSRRQGANANTGELFF.

This clone was seen only a few times. The V call is TRBV30, the J call TRBJ2-7; TRBD2 matches 8 bases. The germline V gene encodes CDR1 GTSNPN and CDR2 SVGIG (reference sequence). Trimming removed 0 bases from V and 8 bases from J; junction bases left unmatched: 6. This CDR3 spans 13 amino acids. The CDR3 nucleotides are TGTGCCTGGAGTGTTTTAGCGGGGAACCAGCAGTACTTC. Protein sequence: CAWSVLAGNQQYF. The full variable domain, with the rest looked up from reference TRBV30 and TRBJ2-7, is SQTIHQWPATLVQPVGSPLSLECTVEGTSNPNLYWYRQAAGRGLQLLFYSVGIGQISSEVPQNLSASRPQDRQFILSSKKLLLSDSGFYLCAWSVLAGNQQYFGPGTRLTVT.

This clone was seen more than once but under ten times. V gene TRBV27 combines with J gene TRBJ2-7; weak D call: TRBD2 (5 bases). CDR1 and CDR2 (germline): MNHEY, SMNVEV (reference sequence). The CDR3 is made up of 15 amino acids. The V end lost 8 bases, the J end lost 3 bases, and 20 bases lay between the germline ends. Here the CDR3 DNA reads TGTGCCAGCGGAGTTTCGGGGTTACGGGGCTACGAGCAGTACTTC. This gives the protein CASGVSGLRGYEQYF.

The rearrangement links TRBV4-1 to TRBJ1-5; D unclear. Germline-derived CDR1 and CDR2 are MGHRA and YSYEKL. The CDR3 is 16 amino acids. V lost 0 bases and J 0 bases, leaving 9 bases between the germline ends. CDR3 residues: CASSQDSADSNQPQHF. The CDR3 DNA sequence: TGCGCCAGCAGCCAAGACTCGGCCGATAGCAATCAGCCCCAGCATTTT.

V gene TRBV29-1 combines with J gene TRBJ1-2; the D gene is possibly TRBD1 (6 bases). The CDR3 totals 15 residues. The V end was cut by 6 bases, the J end by 4 bases, with 21 bases between. From germline, CDR1 is SQVTM and CDR2 ANQGSEA. The CDR3 spells CSVMDGQKSFYGYTF. The CDR3 DNA is TGCAGCGTCATGGACGGACAGAAAAGTTTCTATGGCTACACCTTC.

This rearrangement joins TRBV6-5 to TRBJ2-5; D is uncertain. V was shortened by 4 bases and J by 7 bases, with 7 bases between the two germline ends. Germline CDR1 MNHEY, CDR2 SVGAGI. This CDR3 is built from 11 residues. CDR3 sequence (DNA): TGTGCCAGCAGTTCAACCACGACCCAGTACTTC. Its protein product is CASSSTTTQYF.

Concerning this clone: This same CDR3 is encoded by further DNA sequences in the sample. The rearrangement joins TRBV6-5 to TRBJ1-1, with a possible D match to TRBD1 (6 bases). Trimming cost V 0 bases and J 7 bases, with 6 bases left between them. This CDR3 is built from 12 residues. CDR1 and CDR2 from the germline V gene are MNHEY and SVGAGI. The CDR3 loop is CASSYSGGEAFF. The CDR3 DNA follows: TGTGCCAGCAGTTACTCAGGGGGTGAAGCTTTCTTT.

This chain uses TRBV19 with TRBJ2-3; D is perhaps TRBD1 (6 bases). The CDR3 contains 17 residues. With 4 bases removed from V and 1 base from J, the gap between germline ends came to 18 bases. CDR1 and CDR2 (germline): LNHDA, SQIVND (reference sequence). The CDR3 bases are TGTGCCAGTAGTAGGAGTACCAGGGGCGTTGGCACAGATACGCAGTATTTT. Protein sequence: CASSRSTRGVGTDTQYF.

The table lists this clone with a few counts. This chain joins TRBV2 and TRBJ1-6; no definite D call. The CDR3 extends over 13 amino acids. The V gene's germline CDR1 is SNHLY and CDR2 FYNNEI. V lost 5 bases, J lost 10 bases, and 12 bases lay in between. The CDR3, as DNA: TGTGCCAGCAGTCTCTTCCGGGAATCACCCCTCCACTTT. It codes for CASSLFRESPLHF. The full variable domain, rest sourced from reference TRBV2 and TRBJ1-6, is EPEVTQTPSHQVTQMGQEVILRCVPISNHLYFYWYRQILGQKVEFLVSFYNNEISEKSEIFDDQFSVERPDGSNFTLKIRSTKLEDSAMYFCASSLFRESPLHFGNGTRLTVT.